This record looks at one T cell receptor beta chain sequence and its context. Each CDR3 protein is one row after TCRdb ran MiXCR on the 5' RACE reads. This table holds approximately 700,000 distinct CDR3 sequences, 18% found once. The data were obtained in a study of identical twins. The V end was cut by 5 bases, the J end by 1 base, with 15 bases between. The CDR3 runs 16 residues. The same data also contributed to another study, on T cells expressing NK-cell markers.

This sequence originates from a young woman in good health. J is TRBJ2-4 and V is TRBV12-3 or TRBV12-4, with D perhaps matching TRBD1 or TRBD2 (6 bases each). Sequenced sample: PBMCs. The CDR3 sequence is CASSLWGAAAKNIQYF. The DNA of the CDR3 is TGTGCCAGCAGTCTCTGGGGGGCCGCGGCCAAAAACATTCAGTACTTC.